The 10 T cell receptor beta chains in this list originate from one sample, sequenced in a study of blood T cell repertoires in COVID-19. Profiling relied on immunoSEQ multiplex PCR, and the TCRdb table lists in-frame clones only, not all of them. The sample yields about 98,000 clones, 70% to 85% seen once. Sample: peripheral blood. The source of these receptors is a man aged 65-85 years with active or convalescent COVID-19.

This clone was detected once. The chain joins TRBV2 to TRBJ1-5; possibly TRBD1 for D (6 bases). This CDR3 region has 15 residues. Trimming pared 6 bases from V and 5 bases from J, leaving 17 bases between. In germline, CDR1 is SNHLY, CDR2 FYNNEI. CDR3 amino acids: CASRRRGQGHQPQHF. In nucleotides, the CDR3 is TGTGCCAGCAGGCGACGCGGTCAGGGGCATCAGCCCCAGCATTTT.

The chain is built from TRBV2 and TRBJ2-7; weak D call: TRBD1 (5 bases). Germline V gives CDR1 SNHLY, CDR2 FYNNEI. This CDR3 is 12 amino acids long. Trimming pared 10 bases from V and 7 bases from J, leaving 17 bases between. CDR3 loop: CATKQESVEQYF. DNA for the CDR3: TGTGCCACCAAACAGGAATCCGTGGAGCAGTACTTC.

CDR3 loop: CASSQDKGIDYGYTF. CDR3 coding DNA: TGTGCCAGCAGCCAAGATAAGGGGATCGACTATGGCTACACCTTC. The J gene is TRBJ1-2, the V gene TRBV3-1 (or the pseudogene TRBV3-2), with D perhaps TRBD1 (5 bases). In germline, CDR1 is LGHDT, CDR2 YNNKEL (reference sequence). There are 15 residues in the CDR3. The V gene lost 0 bases and the J gene lost 3 bases, with 11 bases spanning the gap.

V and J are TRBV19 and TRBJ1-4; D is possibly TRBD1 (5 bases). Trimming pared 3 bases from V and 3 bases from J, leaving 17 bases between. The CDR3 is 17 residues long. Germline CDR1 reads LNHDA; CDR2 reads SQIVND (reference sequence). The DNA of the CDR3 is TGTGCCAGTAGTATTCGGGGACTTCTTGGGGCTAATGAAAAACTGTTTTTT. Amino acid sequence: CASSIRGLLGANEKLFF.

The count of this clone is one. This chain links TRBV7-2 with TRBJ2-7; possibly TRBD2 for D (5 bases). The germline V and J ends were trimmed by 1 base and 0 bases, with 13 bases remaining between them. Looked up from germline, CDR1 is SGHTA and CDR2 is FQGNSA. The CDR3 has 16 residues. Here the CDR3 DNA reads TGTGCCAGCAGCTTAGGGGTCCCAGGACTCTCCTACGAGCAGTACTTC. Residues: CASSLGVPGLSYEQYF. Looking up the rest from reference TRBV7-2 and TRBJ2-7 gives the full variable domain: GAGVSQSPSNKVTEKGKDVELRCDPISGHTALYWYRQSLGQGLEFLIYFQGNSAPDKSGLPSDRFSAERTGGSVSTLTIQRTQQEDSAVYLCASSLGVPGLSYEQYFGPGTRLTVT.

CDR3 region: CASSLAWGGTDTQYF. Written as DNA, the CDR3 is TGTGCCAGCAGCTTAGCGTGGGGGGGCACAGATACGCAGTATTTT. The V call is TRBV7-9, the J call TRBJ2-3; a weak D match, TRBD2 (6 bases). CDR3 size: 15 residues. Germline values: CDR1 SEHNR, CDR2 FQNEAQ (reference sequence). With 0 bases removed from V and 1 base from J, the gap between germline ends came to 8 bases.

The CDR3 region has the DNA TGTGCCAGCAGTTTCGAGACAGGGGCAGGGATCTCTGGAAACACCATATATTTT. Translation gives CASSFETGAGISGNTIYF. The chain couples TRBV28 to TRBJ1-3, with 8 nucleotides matching TRBD1. V was pared by 3 bases and J by 0 bases, with 10 bases of the junction left unmatched. CDR3 length: 18 residues. CDR1 and CDR2 (germline): MDHEN, SYDVKM.

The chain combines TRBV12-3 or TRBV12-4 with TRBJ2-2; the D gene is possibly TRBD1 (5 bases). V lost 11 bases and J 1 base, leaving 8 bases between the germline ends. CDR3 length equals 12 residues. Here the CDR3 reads CAWQGNTGELFF. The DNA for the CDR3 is TGTGCCTGGCAGGGGAACACCGGGGAGCTGTTTTTT.

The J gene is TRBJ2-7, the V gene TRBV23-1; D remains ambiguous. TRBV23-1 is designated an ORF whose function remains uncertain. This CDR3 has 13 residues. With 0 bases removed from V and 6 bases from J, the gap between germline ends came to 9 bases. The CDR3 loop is CASSQSAVFEQYF. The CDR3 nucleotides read TGCGCCAGCAGTCAATCGGCGGTGTTCGAGCAGTACTTC.

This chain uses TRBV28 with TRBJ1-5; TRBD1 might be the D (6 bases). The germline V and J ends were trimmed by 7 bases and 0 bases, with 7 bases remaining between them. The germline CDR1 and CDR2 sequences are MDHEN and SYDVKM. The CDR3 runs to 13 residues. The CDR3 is CASNRDSNQPQHF. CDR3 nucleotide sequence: TGTGCCAGCAACAGGGATAGCAATCAGCCCCAGCATTTT.